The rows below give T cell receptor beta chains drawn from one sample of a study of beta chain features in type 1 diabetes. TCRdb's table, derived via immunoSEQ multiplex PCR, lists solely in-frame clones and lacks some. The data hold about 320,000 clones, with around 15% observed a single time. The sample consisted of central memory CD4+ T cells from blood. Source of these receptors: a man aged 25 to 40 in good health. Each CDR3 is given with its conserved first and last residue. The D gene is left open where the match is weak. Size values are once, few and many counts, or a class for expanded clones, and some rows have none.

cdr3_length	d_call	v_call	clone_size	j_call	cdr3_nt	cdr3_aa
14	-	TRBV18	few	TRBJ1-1	TGTGCCAGCTCACCACAGGAACCGGCTGCGGGAGCTTTCTTT	CASSPQEPAAGAFF
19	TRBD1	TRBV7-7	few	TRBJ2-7	TGTGCCAGCAGCTTAGTTTGGACAGGGGTCTTTTATCCCCCCTACGAGCAGTACTTC	CASSLVWTGVFYPPYEQYF
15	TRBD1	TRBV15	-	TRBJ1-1	TGTGCCACCAGCAGAAATCGACAGGGGACGGCCGAAGCTTTCTTT	CATSRNRQGTAEAFF
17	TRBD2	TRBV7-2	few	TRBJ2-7	TGTGCCAGCAGCATAATAAATTCCCGGACTAGCGGTTCACAGCAGTACTTC	CASSIINSRTSGSQQYF
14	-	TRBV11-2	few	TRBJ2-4	TGTGCCAGCAGCTTACCGCAGGGACGGAACATTCAGTACTTC	CASSLPQGRNIQYF
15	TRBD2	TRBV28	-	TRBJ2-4	TGTGCCAGCAGCCCAGGGACTAGCGGGAGAAACATTCAGTACTTC	CASSPGTSGRNIQYF
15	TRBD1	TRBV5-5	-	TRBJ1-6	TGTGCCAGCAGACCTACGGGGACAGGGTATTCACCCCTCCACTTT	CASRPTGTGYSPLHF
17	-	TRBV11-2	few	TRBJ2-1	TGTGCCAGCAGCTTAGGGGACGGTCGAAAGACCTACAATGAGCAGTTCTTC	CASSLGDGRKTYNEQFF
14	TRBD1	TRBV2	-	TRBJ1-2	TGTGCCAGCAGACAGGGGACGATCGGGTATGGCTACACCTTC	CASRQGTIGYGYTF
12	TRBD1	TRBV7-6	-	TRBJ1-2	TGTGCCAGCAGCCCCACAGGGGTGGGCTACACCTTC	CASSPTGVGYTF
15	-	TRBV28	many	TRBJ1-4	TGTGCCAGCAGTTCTTTGGAGGGGACGGGTGAAAAACTGTTTTTT	CASSSLEGTGEKLFF
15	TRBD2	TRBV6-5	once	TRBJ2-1	TGTGCCAGCAGTTCGGGACTACTCTCCTACAATGAGCAGTTCTTC	CASSSGLLSYNEQFF
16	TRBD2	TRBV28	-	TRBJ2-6	TGTGCCAGCAGGGGCGGGGGGCCATCTGGGGCCAACGTCCTGACTTTC	CASRGGGPSGANVLTF
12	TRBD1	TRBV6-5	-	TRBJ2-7	TGTGCCAGCAGTGACAGGGGTTACGAGCAGTACTTC	CASSDRGYEQYF
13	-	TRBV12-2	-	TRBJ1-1	TGTGCAAGTCGCTTACGGTCGGGAACTGAAGCTTTCTTT	CASRLRSGTEAFF
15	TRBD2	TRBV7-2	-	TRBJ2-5	TGTGCCAGCAGCTTAGATAGCGGGCGAGCCAAGACCCAGTACTTC	CASSLDSGRAKTQYF
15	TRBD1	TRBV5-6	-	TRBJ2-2	TGTGCCAGCAGCTTGACAGGGGCGAACACCGGGGAGCTGTTTTTT	CASSLTGANTGELFF
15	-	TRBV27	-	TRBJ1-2	TGTGCCAGCAGTCCCTGGGGTCGGGACCGCCTGGGCTACACCTTC	CASSPWGRDRLGYTF
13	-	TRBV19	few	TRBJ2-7	TGTGCCAGTAGTACGCAGGCTTCCTACGAGCAGTACTTC	CASSTQASYEQYF
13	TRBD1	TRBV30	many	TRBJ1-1	TGTGCCTGGAATCGACAGGGGAATACTGAAGCTTTCTTT	CAWNRQGNTEAFF
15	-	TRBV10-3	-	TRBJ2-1	TGTGCCATCAGTGAACGGGACGGACCTTATAATGAGCAGTTCTTC	CAISERDGPYNEQFF
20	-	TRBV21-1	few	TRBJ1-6	TGTGCCAGCAGCCCACAAGGCCTGACGATAGGCCTTTTGGATAATTCACCCCTCCACTTT	CASSPQGLTIGLLDNSPLHF
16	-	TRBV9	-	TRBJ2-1	TGTGCCAGCAGCGTAGACGGCGGGGGACATTACAATGAGCAGTTCTTC	CASSVDGGGHYNEQFF
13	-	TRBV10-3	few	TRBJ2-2	TGTGCCATCAGCTCTGATGGGTTCGGGGAGCTGTTTTTT	CAISSDGFGELFF
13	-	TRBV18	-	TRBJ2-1	TGTGCCAGCTCACCAGCCAGAGGAGGTGAGCAGTTCTTC	CASSPARGGEQFF
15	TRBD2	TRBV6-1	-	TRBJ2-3	TGTGCCAGCAAGAGGCTAGCGGGGGACACAGATACGCAGTATTTT	CASKRLAGDTDTQYF
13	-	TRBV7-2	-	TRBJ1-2	TGTGCCAGCAGCTTCAGAGCTAACTATGGCTACACCTTC	CASSFRANYGYTF
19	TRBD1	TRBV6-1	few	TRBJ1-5	TGTGCCAGCAGTGCGGCCCGGGACAGGGGCCGACCTAGCAATCAGCCCCAGCATTTT	CASSAARDRGRPSNQPQHF
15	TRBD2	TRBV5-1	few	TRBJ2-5	TGCGCCAGCAGCTTGAGCGGGGGGTCGGTTGAGACCCAGTACTTC	CASSLSGGSVETQYF
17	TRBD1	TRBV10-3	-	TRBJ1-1	TGTGCCATCAGTGAGTCGAACAGGGGGATCGGTGAAACTGAAGCTTTCTTT	CAISESNRGIGETEAFF
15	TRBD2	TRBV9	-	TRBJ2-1	TGTGCCAGCAGCCCGGGGACTAGCGGGTACAATGAGCAGTTCTTC	CASSPGTSGYNEQFF
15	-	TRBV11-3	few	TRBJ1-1	TGTGCCAGCAGCCCAAACAGGGTTGCGAACACTGAAGCTTTCTTT	CASSPNRVANTEAFF
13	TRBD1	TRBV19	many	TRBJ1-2	TGTGCCAGTAGTGCAGACAGGGTCGATGGCTACACCTTC	CASSADRVDGYTF
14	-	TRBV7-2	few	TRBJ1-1	TGTGCCAGCAGCTTAAACAGGGTTGACACTGAAGCTTTCTTT	CASSLNRVDTEAFF
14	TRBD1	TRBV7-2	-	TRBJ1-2	TGTGCCAGCAGCCGCGACAGGGGGCGGGGTGGCTACACCTTC	CASSRDRGRGGYTF
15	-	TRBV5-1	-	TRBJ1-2	TGCGCCAGCAGATCCGGACAAACTCCTAACTATGGCTACACCTTC	CASRSGQTPNYGYTF
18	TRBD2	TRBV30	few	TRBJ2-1	TGTGCCTGGAGTGTCCAAACCGGGACTAGCGAGAAATTATATGAGCAGTTCTTC	CAWSVQTGTSEKLYEQFF
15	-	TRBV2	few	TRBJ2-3	TGTGCCAGCAGTGGGCAACACTCGAGGACAGATACGCAGTATTTT	CASSGQHSRTDTQYF
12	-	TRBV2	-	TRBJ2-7	TGTGCCAGCAGGATTAGCTCCTACGAGCAGTACTTC	CASRISSYEQYF
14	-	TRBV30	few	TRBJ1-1	TGTGCCTGGAGTCTAGGGCCAGCGAACACTGAAGCTTTCTTT	CAWSLGPANTEAFF
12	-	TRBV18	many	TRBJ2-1	TGTGCCAGCTCATCATCTGGCGATGAGCAGTTCTTC	CASSSSGDEQFF